Presented here are 23 T cell receptor beta chains from one specimen sequenced in a study of cytomegalovirus exposure and HLA in healthy donors (dated by TCRdb to 2017 to 2019). The method behind the library was the immunoSEQ multiplex PCR assay. The multiplex PCR relied on a mix of 60 forward primers for TCR Vbeta segments and 13 reverse primers for TCR Jbeta segments. TCRdb obtained this table from immuneACCESS and retained in-frame rearrangements with V and J assigned. These tables miss some clones; where compared with another copy, unresolved V genes account for less than half of the shortfall, and the remainder is unexplained. This sample has hundreds of thousands of clones in its table, and 80% to 90% of those were observed once. About 2.5% of the sample belongs to the ten largest clones. The sample was PBMCs. The receptors derive from a woman under 30 in good health and CMV-seronegative.

The V gene is TRBV6-5, the J gene TRBJ2-7, with D possibly being TRBD2 (7 bases). The V gene's germline CDR1 is MNHEY and CDR2 SVGAGI. With 2 bases removed from V and 5 bases from J, the gap between germline ends came to 16 bases. CDR3 length: 15 amino acids. CDR3 amino acids: CASSYTPRGGDEQYF. The CDR3, as DNA: TGTGCCAGCAGTTACACTCCAAGGGGGGGTGACGAGCAGTACTTC.

The chain carries TRBV9 and TRBJ1-1; the D gene is possibly TRBD1 (5 bases). The V end was cut by 3 bases, the J end by 2 bases, with 11 bases between. The CDR3 is 14 residues long. Per germline, CDR1 SGDLS and CDR2 YYNGEE. The CDR3 region is CASSATDSNTEAFF. Here the CDR3 DNA reads TGTGCCAGCAGCGCAACCGACAGCAACACTGAAGCTTTCTTT.

Concerning this clone: A junction end diverges from the germline sequence, so it may reflect a read error. The same CDR3 also results from other DNA sequences found in this sample. J is TRBJ1-1 and V is TRBV6-6; D is unresolved. The CDR3 contains 15 residues. The V gene's germline CDR1 is MNHNY and CDR2 SVGAGI (reference sequence). CDR3 nucleotide sequence: TGTGCCAGCAGTTCCTCACCCCGGGTGGTGACTGAGGCTTTCTTT. Its protein product is CASSSSPRVVTEAFF.

This clone has just a few counts. This CDR3 is CASTGVDTEAFF. The CDR3 coding sequence is TGTGCCAGCACGGGGGTCGACACTGAAGCTTTCTTT. The chain employs TRBV25-1 and TRBJ1-1, with a weak D call TRBD1 (5 bases). The CDR3 has 12 residues. Germline V CDR1 and CDR2: MGHDK, SYGVNS. The V and J ends lost 7 bases and 3 bases respectively, with 9 bases between them.

V and J are TRBV27 and TRBJ2-5; 9 bases line up with TRBD2. The junction had 10 bases not matched to a gene; V was cut back by 8 bases and J by 9 bases. There are 13 residues in the CDR3. Germline V gene lookup returns CDR1 MNHEY and CDR2 SMNVEV (reference sequence). The DNA for the CDR3 is TGTGCCAGCGGACTAGCGTGGGGGGTGCCCCAGTACTTC. This gives the protein CASGLAWGVPQYF.

This clone came up once. DNA of the CDR3: TGTGCCAGCAGCGTTATGAGAGGAGAGACCCAGTACTTC. Its protein product is CASSVMRGETQYF. This chain uses TRBV9 with TRBJ2-5; D unclear. With 2 bases removed from V and 4 bases from J, the gap between germline ends came to 9 bases. The CDR3 is 13 amino acids. CDR1 is SGDLS and CDR2 is YYNGEE in the germline V gene.

The chain links TRBV11-2 to TRBJ2-7; 9 nucleotides agree with TRBD1. Trimming at V came to 6 bases and at J to 4 bases, leaving 13 bases not matched to a gene. Germline CDR1 and CDR2: SGHAT and FQNNGV. CDR3 length equals 16 residues. The CDR3 here is CASSSPLPGTGYEQYF. Written as DNA, the CDR3 is TGTGCCAGCAGTTCCCCTCTCCCGGGGACAGGGTACGAGCAGTACTTC.

The chain has TRBV6-5 and TRBJ2-3; 7 bases map to TRBD2. With 8 bases clipped from V and 3 bases from J, the junction kept 8 bases outside the gene matches. The CDR3 covers 14 residues. CDR1 and CDR2 (germline): MNHEY, SVGAGI. The CDR3 DNA sequence: TGTGCCAGCTTCTGGTGGGGGGGGACAGATACGCAGTATTTT. Its protein is CASFWWGGTDTQYF.

In its sample, this clone was seen once. The chain recombines TRBV5-1 with TRBJ2-7; possible D gene TRBD2, 5 bases. The CDR3 has 13 residues. V dropped 0 bases and J dropped 4 bases, with 8 bases sitting between them. The germline CDR1 and CDR2 sequences are SGHRS and YFSETQ. CDR3 nucleotide sequence: TGCGCCAGCAGCTTGGGTGGCGGGTACGAGCAGTACTTC. Protein: CASSLGGGYEQYF.

This rearrangement joins TRBV5-1 to TRBJ2-1; D is perhaps TRBD1 (5 bases). Germline values: CDR1 SGHRS, CDR2 YFSETQ. The CDR3 is made up of 15 amino acids. V was shortened by 4 bases and J by 4 bases, with 15 bases between the two germline ends. For the CDR3, the DNA is TGCGCCAGCAGCCCGACAGATTCAGGATACAATGAGCAGTTCTTC. Encoded protein: CASSPTDSGYNEQFF.

The chain couples TRBV7-9 to TRBJ2-7; D gene ambiguous. The CDR3 totals 14 residues. Trimming took 5 bases from V and 3 from J, leaving 14 bases between them. Germline V CDR1 and CDR2: SEHNR, FQNEAQ (reference sequence). This chain's CDR3 is CASSPYLTSYEQYF. As DNA, the CDR3 is TGTGCCAGCAGCCCCTATCTTACGAGCTACGAGCAGTACTTC.

V gene TRBV10-3 combines with J gene TRBJ2-3, with 13 positions matching TRBD2. V trimming: 10 bases; J trimming: 2 bases; junction bases outside the gene matches: 6. Per the germline V gene, CDR1 is ENHRY and CDR2 is SYGVKD. The CDR3 has 15 amino acids. This CDR3 is CATQTSGGPTDTQYF. The CDR3 DNA is TGTGCCACCCAGACTAGCGGGGGGCCCACAGATACGCAGTATTTT.

The chain employs TRBV6-4 and TRBJ2-1, with TRBD2 matching over 8 bases. CDR1 is MRHNA, CDR2 SNTAGT, per germline. The CDR3 loop spans 15 amino acids. With V trimmed by 0 bases and J by 7 bases, 5 bases remained unmatched. The CDR3 coding sequence is TGTGCCAGCAGTGACTCTTACGGGGGGGGAAATGAGCAGTTCTTC. It codes for CASSDSYGGGNEQFF.

This clone was observed a few times. The chain uses TRBV30 and TRBJ2-2, with D possibly being TRBD1 (5 bases). CDR1 and CDR2 (germline): GTSNPN, SVGIG (reference sequence). The V end lost 5 bases, the J end lost 0 bases, and 7 bases lay between the germline ends. The CDR3 length is 13 residues. The CDR3 sequence is CAWGQTNTGELFF. The CDR3 DNA reads as TGTGCCTGGGGACAAACGAACACCGGGGAGCTGTTTTTT.

The genes are TRBV6-1 and TRBJ1-5; TRBD1 matches 7 bases. V lost 3 bases to trimming and J lost 11 bases; unmatched junction nucleotides: 13. CDR3 length equals 15 residues. Germline assignment: CDR1 MNHNS and CDR2 SASEGT. The CDR3 sequence: CASSELWQGGESQHF. CDR3 bases: TGTGCCAGCAGTGAGCTTTGGCAGGGGGGTGAGTCCCAGCATTTT.

The rearrangement joins TRBV2 to TRBJ2-5; D is possibly TRBD1 (5 bases). The length of the CDR3 is 15 residues. With 5 bases removed from V and 3 bases from J, the gap between germline ends came to 16 bases. Germline V gene sequence: CDR1 SNHLY, CDR2 FYNNEI. CDR3 coding DNA: TGTGCCAGCAGTTTTACAGGTACCATCAAAGAGACCCAGTACTTC. Translating it yields CASSFTGTIKETQYF.

This chain uses TRBV18 with TRBJ2-1, with 11 bases lining up with TRBD1. Losses at the gene ends were 4 bases for V and 9 bases for J; bases not matched to a gene: 8. The CDR3 has 15 amino acids. Per the germline V gene, CDR1 is KGHSH and CDR2 is LQKENI. For the CDR3, the DNA is TGTGCCAGCTCACAAGCCGGGACAGGGGGTTCTGAGCAGTTCTTC. Its translation: CASSQAGTGGSEQFF.

The chain recombines TRBV2 with TRBJ1-5; D may be TRBD1 (5 bases). This CDR3 comprises 13 residues. Germline loops: CDR1 SNHLY, CDR2 FYNNEI. Trimming shortened V by 6 bases and J by 10 bases, and 16 bases separated the two germline ends. CDR3 sequence: CASRAGGGTPQHF. In DNA form, the CDR3 reads TGTGCCAGCAGGGCGGGAGGAGGGACCCCCCAGCATTTT. Together with reference TRBV2 and TRBJ1-5, the CDR3 gives the full variable domain: EPEVTQTPSHQVTQMGQEVILRCVPISNHLYFYWYRQILGQKVEFLVSFYNNEISEKSEIFDDQFSVERPDGSNFTLKIRSTKLEDSAMYFCASRAGGGTPQHFGDGTRLSIL.

The chain recombines TRBV9 with TRBJ2-5; D perhaps matches TRBD1 (6 bases). CDR1 and CDR2 from the germline V gene are SGDLS and YYNGEE. The CDR3 totals 13 residues. The V and J ends lost 4 bases and 1 base respectively, with 8 bases between them. The CDR3 spells CASSPDSQETQYF. CDR3 bases: TGTGCCAGCAGCCCGGACAGCCAAGAGACCCAGTACTTC.

As for this clone: An end of the junction does not agree with germline; a read error may underlie this. The V gene is TRBV7-9, the J gene TRBJ2-7; D call uncertain. In germline, CDR1 is SEHNR, CDR2 FQNEAQ (reference sequence). The CDR3 runs 12 residues. CDR3 sequence: CSSSYRSGEQYF. The DNA for the CDR3 is TGTTCCAGCAGCTACCGATCCGGAGAGCAATACTTC. The whole variable domain, remainder taken from reference TRBV7-9 and TRBJ2-7, is DTGVSQNPRHKITKRGQNVTFRCDPISEHNRLYWYRQTLGQGPEFLTYFQNEAQLEKSRLLSDRFSAERPKGSFSTLEIQRTEQGDSAMYLCSSSYRSGEQYFGPGTRLTVT.

Worth noting for this clone: This specimen includes other DNA sequences encoding the same CDR3. The gene calls are TRBV5-1 and TRBJ2-1; 13 positions agree with TRBD2. CDR3 length: 16 residues. V gave up 0 bases and J gave up 6 bases; unmatched junction bases: 3. Germline CDR1 reads SGHRS; CDR2 reads YFSETQ. In DNA form, the CDR3 reads TGCGCCAGCAGCTTGGGGGGACTAGCGGGGCCCAATGAGCAGTTCTTC. Amino acids: CASSLGGLAGPNEQFF.

In its sample, this clone was seen a few times. The chain combines TRBV7-6 with TRBJ1-2; TRBD1 aligns across 7 bases. Trimming at V came to 3 bases and at J to 4 bases, leaving 8 bases not matched to a gene. Germline loops: CDR1 SGHVS, CDR2 FNYEAQ. The CDR3 covers 15 residues. The CDR3 bases are TGTGCCAGCAGCTTGACAGACAGGGACATCTATGGCTACACCTTC. Protein: CASSLTDRDIYGYTF.

The chain has TRBV19 and TRBJ1-1, with D perhaps TRBD1 (5 bases). The germline V gene has CDR1 LNHDA and CDR2 SQIVND (reference sequence). This CDR3 is 14 amino acids long. V dropped 7 bases and J dropped 0 bases, with 12 bases sitting between them. CDR3 in DNA: TGTGCCAGTACCGACAGACCCATGAACACTGAAGCTTTCTTT. Protein sequence: CASTDRPMNTEAFF.